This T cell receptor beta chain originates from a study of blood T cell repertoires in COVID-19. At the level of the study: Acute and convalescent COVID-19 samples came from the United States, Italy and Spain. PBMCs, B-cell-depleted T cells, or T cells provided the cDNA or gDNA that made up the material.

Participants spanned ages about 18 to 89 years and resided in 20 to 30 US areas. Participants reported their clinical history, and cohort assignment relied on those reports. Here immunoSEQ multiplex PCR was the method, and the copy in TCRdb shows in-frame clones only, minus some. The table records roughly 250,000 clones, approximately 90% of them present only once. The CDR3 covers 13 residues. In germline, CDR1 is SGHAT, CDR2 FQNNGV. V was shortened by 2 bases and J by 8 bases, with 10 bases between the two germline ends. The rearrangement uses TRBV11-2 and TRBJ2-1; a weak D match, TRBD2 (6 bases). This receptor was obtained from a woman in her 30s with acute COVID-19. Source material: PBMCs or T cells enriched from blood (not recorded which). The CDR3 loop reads CASSLMWGDEQFF. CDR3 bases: TGTGCCAGCAGCTTAATGTGGGGGGATGAGCAGTTCTTC.